This T cell receptor beta chain was identified during a study of cytomegalovirus exposure and HLA in healthy donors. Whole-study findings and limits: In an earlier analysis, about 87% or about 30%: the productive usage of most TCR beta V segments. The study put under 200 TCR beta chains on its list as cytomegalovirus-associated.

Healthy bone marrow donors made up the cohort. Germline V gene lookup returns CDR1 SQVTM and CDR2 ANQGSEA. The CDR3 is 12 amino acids. Amplification used 60 Vbeta primers and 13 Jbeta primers. The protocol was immunoSEQ multiplex PCR, while the TCRdb copy is restricted to in-frame clones and leaves out a portion. The sample has 130,000 or so clones, roughly 74% seen once. A remark on this clone: The antigen is not known. One junction end does not reproduce the germline sequence, and a read error may be involved.

This receptor was taken from a man between 40 and 49 years old in good health and CMV-seropositive. The rearrangement links TRBV29-1 to TRBJ1-2, with TRBD1 matching 7 bases. Specimen: PBMCs. The CDR3 protein is CSVKTGNCGYTF. The DNA of the CDR3 is TGCAGCGTTAAGACAGGGAACTGTGGCTACACCTTC.